This T cell receptor (beta chain) is drawn from a study of cytomegalovirus exposure and HLA in healthy donors. The study, taken as a whole, reports: Cytomegalovirus association was listed for 170 or so TCR beta chains.

For this clone: Its specificity is unknown.

Sequenced by immunoSEQ multiplex PCR; TCRdb stores in-frame clones only, minus some. The sample lists approximately 220,000 clones; 75% to 90% were seen once. The validation cohort, a group of 130 or so subjects, included the donors and was separate from the approximately 650-subject first cohort. The CDR3 is 14 residues long. The V end lost 4 bases, the J end lost 7 bases, and 16 bases lay between the germline ends. Germline lookup yields CDR1 MGHRA and CDR2 YSYEKL. The chain employs TRBV4-1 and TRBJ1-1; perhaps TRBD1 as D (6 bases). The source is a woman aged 25-40 years in good health and CMV-seropositive. Sequenced: PBMCs. DNA of the CDR3: TGCGCCAGCAGCCCACGGGGGCGCCAGGATGAAGCTTTCTTT. It encodes CASSPRGRQDEAFF.